This T cell receptor beta chain was sequenced during a study of CD8 T cells in Susac syndrome. The study sequenced TCR beta in blood CD8+ and CD4+ T cells. FACS enriched CD8+ TEMRA cells, while bulk CD8+ and CD4+ were negatively isolated. When the RNA was reverse transcribed, random hexamers were used with an input of about 0.5 to 1 ug. The amplification used immunoSEQ multiplex PCR on TCR beta CDR3; it spanned 54 Vbeta and 13 Jbeta. From the immunoSEQ multiplex PCR reads, TCRdb called clonotypes with MiXCR, one entry per CDR3 protein. The sample has approximately 120,000 distinct CDR3 sequences, 80% to 95% seen once. The CDR3 spans 17 residues. Germline V gene lookup returns CDR1 LGHNA and CDR2 YSLEER. With 0 bases removed from V and 1 base from J, the gap between germline ends came to 12 bases.

This receptor was taken from a human donor in good health. This chain links TRBV4-3 with TRBJ1-4; D unresolved. Material for sequencing was CD8+ T cells from PBMCs. CDR3 region: CASSQDGQLETNEKLFF. In DNA, the CDR3 is TGCGCCAGCAGCCAAGATGGCCAGCTCGAAACTAATGAAAAACTGTTTTTT.